Here is one T cell receptor (beta chain) with its context. CDR3 length equals 16 residues. After removal of 3 bases from V and 0 bases from J, the junction contained 6 bases not matched to a gene. CDR1 is WSHSY and CDR2 is SAAADI in the germline V gene. This sample is drawn from a study of blood T cell repertoires in COVID-19. Overall study context: Some COVID-19 samples were acute and others convalescent; all came from the United States, Italy and Spain. PBMCs, B-cell-depleted T cells, or T cells provided the cDNA or gDNA that made up the material.

Per the authors' pipeline: Using reference gene primer amplification, nucleated cell counts were estimated. Method: immunoSEQ multiplex PCR; TCRdb's copy keeps in-frame clones and lacks some. For V, J and clone size, that table is used; D and trimming come from the DNA. The sample has under 130,000 clones, roughly nine tenths seen once. V and J are TRBV10-2 and TRBJ2-3; 7 nucleotides line up with TRBD2. Sequencing input: peripheral blood. This sequence originates from a woman of 80 years or more in a cohort sampled during active COVID-19. The CDR3 sequence is CASSDVLAASTDTQYF. The CDR3 nucleotides read TGCGCCAGCAGTGATGTCCTAGCGGCTAGCACAGATACGCAGTATTTT.